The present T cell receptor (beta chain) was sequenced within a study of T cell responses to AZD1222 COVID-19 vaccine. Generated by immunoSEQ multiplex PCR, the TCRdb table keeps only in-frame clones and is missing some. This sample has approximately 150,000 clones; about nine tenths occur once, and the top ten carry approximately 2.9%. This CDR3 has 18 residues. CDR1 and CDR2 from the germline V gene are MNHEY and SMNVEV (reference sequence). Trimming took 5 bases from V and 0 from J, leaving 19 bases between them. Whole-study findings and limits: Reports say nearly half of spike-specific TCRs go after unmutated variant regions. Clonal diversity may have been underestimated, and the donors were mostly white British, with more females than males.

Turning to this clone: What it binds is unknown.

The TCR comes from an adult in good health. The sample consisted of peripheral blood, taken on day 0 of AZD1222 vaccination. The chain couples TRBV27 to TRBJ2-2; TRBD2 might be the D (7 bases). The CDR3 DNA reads TGTGCCAGCAGTCCCTCTAGGGGGGGAGACGCGAACACCGGGGAGCTGTTTTTT. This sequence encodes CASSPSRGGDANTGELFF.